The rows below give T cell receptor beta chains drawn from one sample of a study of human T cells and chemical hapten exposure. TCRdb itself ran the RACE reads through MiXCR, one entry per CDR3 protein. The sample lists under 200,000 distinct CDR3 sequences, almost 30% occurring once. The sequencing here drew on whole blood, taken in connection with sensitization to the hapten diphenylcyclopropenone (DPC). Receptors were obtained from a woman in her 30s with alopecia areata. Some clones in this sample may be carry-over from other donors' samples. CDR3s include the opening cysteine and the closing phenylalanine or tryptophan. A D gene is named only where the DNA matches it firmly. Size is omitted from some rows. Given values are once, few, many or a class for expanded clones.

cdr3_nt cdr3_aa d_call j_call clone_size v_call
TGTGCCAGCAGTTTCGGTGAAGGGTATAGGGAGACCCAGTACTTC CASSFGEGYRETQYF NA TRBJ2-5 NA TRBV28
TGTGCCAGCAGGCCGGACAACAGGGATCAGCCCCAGCATTTT CASRPDNRDQPQHF NA TRBJ1-5 NA TRBV6-5
TGTGCCAGCAGCATCCGACAGTTGAACACTGAAGCTTTCTTT CASSIRQLNTEAFF NA TRBJ1-1 few TRBV11-2
TGCAGTGCTAGGCGGTCGGGCACCGGGGAGCTGTTTTTT CSARRSGTGELFF NA TRBJ2-2 NA TRBV20-1
TGTGCCTGGAGCGGGGGACTAGCTCCCCACGAGCAGTACTTC CAWSGGLAPHEQYF TRBD2 TRBJ2-7 NA TRBV30
TGTGCCAGCAGCGTCCACCGGGACACTGGAGACACCGGGGAGCTGTTTTTT CASSVHRDTGDTGELFF NA TRBJ2-2 NA TRBV9
TGTGCCAGCAGCCACGAGGACACCCGCACAGATACGCAGTATTTT CASSHEDTRTDTQYF NA TRBJ2-3 NA TRBV6-2/TRBV6-3
TGCAGCGTTACCCCCGACTCTGGTGAGCTGTTTTTT CSVTPDSGELFF NA TRBJ2-2 few TRBV29-1
TGCAGTGCTAATTGGCAGGGGGGCACGGATACGCAGTATTTT CSANWQGGTDTQYF NA TRBJ2-3 NA TRBV20-1
TGCGCCAGCAGCGCCCGGACAGGAGAAACACCCCTCCACTTT CASSARTGETPLHF TRBD1 TRBJ1-6 NA TRBV5-1
TGCAGTGCTAGAGAAAGGGGCTCTGTGGAGACCCAGTACTTC CSARERGSVETQYF NA TRBJ2-5 NA TRBV20-1
TGTGCCAGCAGCCCCGCGGTCGGGTTTGTGGGCGAGCAGTACTTC CASSPAVGFVGEQYF NA TRBJ2-7 few TRBV12-3/TRBV12-4
TGCGCCAGCAGCCGTCATGTTGAGGGAAACACTGAAGCTTTCTTT CASSRHVEGNTEAFF NA TRBJ1-1 many TRBV4-1
TGCAGCGTTGAAGGAGTGTTAGCGGGAGGCACAGATACGCAGTATTTT CSVEGVLAGGTDTQYF TRBD2 TRBJ2-3 NA TRBV29-1
TGCGCCAGCAGCTCAGGACGGTTTCAAGAGACCCAGTACTTC CASSSGRFQETQYF NA TRBJ2-5 NA TRBV5-1
TGTGCCAGCAGCCAGGGACCCCCTGGGACAGATACGCAGTATTTT CASSQGPPGTDTQYF NA TRBJ2-3 NA TRBV3-1
TGTGCCAGCAGCTTCGGACTAGCGTTAGGAGGCCAGTTCTTC CASSFGLALGGQFF TRBD2 TRBJ2-1 NA TRBV7-9
TGTGCCACCAGCAGAGATCCCCAGGGACCGATAATCTACGAGCAGTACTTC CATSRDPQGPIIYEQYF NA TRBJ2-7 NA TRBV15
TGCAGCGTTGGACAGGGTCGCCCTTACACCTTC CSVGQGRPYTF TRBD1 TRBJ1-2 NA TRBV29-1
TGTGCCAGCAGTTTTTATACACCGAGCAGATTAGCCAAAAACATTCAGTACTTC CASSFYTPSRLAKNIQYF NA TRBJ2-4 once TRBV12-3/TRBV12-4
TGTGCCAGCAGCTTTGGAGGGTACGAGTCACCCCTCCACTTT CASSFGGYESPLHF NA TRBJ1-6 many TRBV11-2
TGCGCCAGCAGCTTGCCGAGCGGGAGCGTGTACAATGAGCAGTTCTTC CASSLPSGSVYNEQFF TRBD2 TRBJ2-1 NA TRBV5-1
TGTGCCAGCAGTTCGCAGACAGGGATCTCCTATAATTCACCCCTCCACTTT CASSSQTGISYNSPLHF TRBD1 TRBJ1-6 many TRBV28
TGTGCCAGCAGCTTAAACCGGGGGAACACTGAAGCTTTCTTT CASSLNRGNTEAFF NA TRBJ1-1 NA TRBV7-3
TGCGCCAGCAGTGCCGTGGGTGCCCCTGTGAGTCAAGCCCAGCATTTT CASSAVGAPVSQAQHF NA TRBJ1-5 once TRBV10-2
TGTGCCAGCAGTCCGTGGTCCTACGAGCAGTACTTC CASSPWSYEQYF NA TRBJ2-7 NA TRBV28
TGCAGTGCTGCAACTAATGAAAAACTGTTTTTT CSAATNEKLFF NA TRBJ1-4 NA TRBV20-1
TGTGCCAGCAGCTCCGGGCCGTCCATTTCCCTAGGCTACACCTTC CASSSGPSISLGYTF NA TRBJ1-2 NA TRBV7-9
TGCGCCAGCAGAGTGCGGGAGGAATACAATGAGCAGTTCTTC CASRVREEYNEQFF TRBD2 TRBJ2-1 NA TRBV5-1
TGTGCCATCAGTGAGTCCAATAGCGGGAGGGATGAGCAGTTCTTC CAISESNSGRDEQFF TRBD2 TRBJ2-1 NA TRBV10-3
TGTGCCAGCAGCTTTTGGGATAATAATGAGCAGTTCTTC CASSFWDNNEQFF NA TRBJ2-1 many TRBV5-5
TGTGCCAGCAGTAAGACCTTAGCGCCTACGAACATTCAGTACTTC CASSKTLAPTNIQYF NA TRBJ2-4 few TRBV12-3/TRBV12-4
TGTGCCAGCAGCTTAACGTCGGCAGGGGGCGATACGCAGTATTTT CASSLTSAGGDTQYF TRBD1 TRBJ2-3 few TRBV7-3
TGTGCCAGCACTCGGGAGATCCAAAACATTCAGTACTTC CASTREIQNIQYF NA TRBJ2-4 few TRBV12-3/TRBV12-4
TGTGCCAGCAAACGTCCTGGCACTGAAGCTTTCTTT CASKRPGTEAFF NA TRBJ1-1 NA TRBV28
TGTGCCATCAGTGGGGACAGGAACTATGGCTACACCTTC CAISGDRNYGYTF TRBD1 TRBJ1-2 NA TRBV10-3